These 9 T cell receptor beta chains share one sample of origin, sequenced in a study of beta chain features in type 1 diabetes. Reverse transcribing all isolated RNA meant expressed TCRB transcripts were sequenced. Method: immunoSEQ multiplex PCR; TCRdb's copy keeps in-frame clones and lacks some. Altogether about 900,000 clones are present, about a sixth being singletons, with the ten largest covering around 0.02%. The sequencing sample was made of naive CD4+ T cells from blood. The receptors here all came from a woman aged 18-29 years in good health.

Remarks on this clone: Additional DNA sequences in this sample encode the identical CDR3. The V gene is TRBV5-1, the J gene TRBJ2-3; TRBD1 matches at 9 bases. Trimming removed 0 bases from V and 4 bases from J; junction bases left unmatched: 3. Germline V gene data show CDR1 as SGHRS and CDR2 as YFSETQ. There are 15 residues in the CDR3. The CDR3 sequence: CASSLVGQGPDTQYF. As DNA, the CDR3 is TGCGCCAGCAGCTTGGTGGGACAGGGCCCAGATACGCAGTATTTT.

CDR3 amino acids: CASSFRRGRVGSYNEQFF. The CDR3 region has the DNA TGTGCCAGCAGCTTTAGGCGGGGACGCGTCGGCTCCTACAATGAGCAGTTCTTC. This rearrangement joins TRBV7-8 to TRBJ2-1; tentatively, D is TRBD2 (6 bases). Between the trimmed V and J ends, which lost 3 bases and 0 bases, there was a span of 18 bases. The CDR3 runs 18 residues. Germline CDR1 is SGHVS and CDR2 is FQNEAQ.

This rearrangement joins TRBV18 to TRBJ2-7; D gene unclear. The germline gives CDR1 KGHSH, CDR2 LQKENI. CDR3 length: 11 amino acids. The V end lost 4 bases, the J end lost 3 bases, and 4 bases lay between the germline ends. The CDR3 DNA reads as TGTGCCAGCTCACTCGTCTACGAGCAGTACTTC. Protein product: CASSLVYEQYF. Filled out from reference TRBV18 and TRBJ2-7, the complete variable domain reads NAGVMQNPRHLVRRRGQEARLRCSPMKGHSHVYWYRQLPEEGLKFMVYLQKENIIDESGMPKERFSAEFPKEGPSILRIQQVVRGDSAAYFCASSLVYEQYFGPGTRLTVT.

The CDR3 reads CASSQVRGQGKETQYF. The CDR3 coding sequence is TGTGCCAGCAGCCAGGTCCGAGGGCAGGGCAAAGAGACCCAGTACTTC. The rearrangement links TRBV4-2 to TRBJ2-5; D may match TRBD1 or TRBD2 (5 bases each). Germline CDR1 reads LGHNA; CDR2 reads YNFKEQ. This CDR3 spans 16 amino acids. Trimming shortened V by 3 bases and J by 3 bases, and 17 bases separated the two germline ends.

The chain couples TRBV6-5 to TRBJ1-1, with D perhaps TRBD1 (6 bases). Germline assignment: CDR1 MNHEY and CDR2 SVGAGI. The CDR3 totals 14 residues. V shed 5 bases and J shed 5 bases, with 15 bases lying between them. The CDR3 DNA reads as TGTGCCAGCAGTGCCCGTACAGGGTTTACTGAAGCTTTCTTT. Amino acid sequence: CASSARTGFTEAFF.

The chain links TRBV4-3 to TRBJ2-4; tentatively, D is TRBD2 (6 bases). Germline V gene data show CDR1 as LGHNA and CDR2 as YSLEER. This CDR3 comprises 15 residues. Trimming stripped 3 bases from V and 6 bases from J, with 15 bases between. The CDR3 loop is CASSQGPGVGNIQYF. CDR3 nucleotides: TGCGCCAGCAGCCAGGGCCCGGGAGTAGGAAACATTCAGTACTTC.

This clone was counted between two and nine times. This rearrangement joins TRBV14 to TRBJ2-7; a weak D match, TRBD1 (6 bases). Germline assignment: CDR1 SGHDN and CDR2 FVKESK. Deletions cut 5 bases from V and 4 bases from J, with 9 bases between. CDR3 length: 12 residues. The CDR3 DNA reads as TGTGCCAGCAGCAAACAGGGTTACGAGCAGTACTTC. Its translation: CASSKQGYEQYF.

The sample holds a few counts of this clone. V gene TRBV4-3 combines with J gene TRBJ2-1; 10 bases fit TRBD2. V lost 2 bases to trimming and J lost 5 bases; unmatched junction nucleotides: 6. CDR1 LGHNA and CDR2 YSLEER come from the germline V gene. The CDR3 extends over 16 amino acids. CDR3 sequence reads: CASSQPASGRNNEQFF. The CDR3, as DNA: TGCGCCAGCAGCCAACCTGCTAGCGGGAGAAACAATGAGCAGTTCTTC.

This clone has a handful of counts. The rearrangement joins TRBV19 to TRBJ2-3; D is unresolved. The CDR3 has 13 amino acids. Looked up from germline, CDR1 is LNHDA and CDR2 is SQIVND (reference sequence). Trimming removed 6 bases at V and 1 base at J, with 8 bases between. The CDR3 sequence: CASSRRGTDTQYF. For the CDR3, the DNA is TGTGCCAGTAGCAGGCGTGGCACAGATACGCAGTATTTT.